The T cell receptor beta chain under discussion was sequenced for a study of Graves' ophthalmopathy and Graves' hyperthyroidism. Whole-study context: Specimen type is peripheral blood, obtained at initial diagnosis before any treatment.

CAS ≥3, NOSPECS ≥4, moderate-to-severe activity and duration under 3 months marked donors with ophthalmopathy. The authors diagnosed from clinical symptoms, serum thyroxine, TRAb, thyroid ultrasound and orbital computed tomography. PBMCs had their origin in fresh peripheral blood (10 ml). This clonotype has at least ten counts. Trimming cost V 2 bases and J 8 bases, with 9 bases left between them. The CDR3 totals 12 residues. Germline lookup yields CDR1 KGHDR and CDR2 SFDVKD. RNA transcripts yielded amplified TCR beta CDR3 regions. HTBI primers were employed in first-round RT-PCR, then a second-round multiplex PCR followed. TCRdb re-called the multiplex PCR reads through MiXCR, storing one row per CDR3 protein. The table records 230,000 or so distinct CDR3 sequences, roughly 50% of them present only once.

The chain joins TRBV24-1 to TRBJ2-7, with D tentatively TRBD1 (6 bases). Sequences were obtained from peripheral blood. The clonotype comes from an adult man with Graves' ophthalmopathy. Written as DNA, the CDR3 is TGTGCCACCAGTGATTCCGGGACACAGCAGTACTTC. Its protein product is CATSDSGTQQYF.